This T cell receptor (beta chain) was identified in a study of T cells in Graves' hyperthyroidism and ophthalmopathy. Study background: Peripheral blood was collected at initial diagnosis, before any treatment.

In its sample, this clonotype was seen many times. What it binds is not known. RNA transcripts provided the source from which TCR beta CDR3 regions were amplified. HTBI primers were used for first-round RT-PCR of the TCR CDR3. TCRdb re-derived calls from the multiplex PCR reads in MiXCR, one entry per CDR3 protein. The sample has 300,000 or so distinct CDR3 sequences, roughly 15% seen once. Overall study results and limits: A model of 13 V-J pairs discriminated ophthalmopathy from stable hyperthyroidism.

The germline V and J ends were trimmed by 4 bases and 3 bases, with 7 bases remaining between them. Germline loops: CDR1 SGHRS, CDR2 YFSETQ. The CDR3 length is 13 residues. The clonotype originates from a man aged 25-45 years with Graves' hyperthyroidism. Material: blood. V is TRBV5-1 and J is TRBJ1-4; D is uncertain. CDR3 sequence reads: CASSIGANEKLFF. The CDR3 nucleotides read TGCGCCAGCAGCATCGGGGCTAATGAAAAACTGTTTTTT.